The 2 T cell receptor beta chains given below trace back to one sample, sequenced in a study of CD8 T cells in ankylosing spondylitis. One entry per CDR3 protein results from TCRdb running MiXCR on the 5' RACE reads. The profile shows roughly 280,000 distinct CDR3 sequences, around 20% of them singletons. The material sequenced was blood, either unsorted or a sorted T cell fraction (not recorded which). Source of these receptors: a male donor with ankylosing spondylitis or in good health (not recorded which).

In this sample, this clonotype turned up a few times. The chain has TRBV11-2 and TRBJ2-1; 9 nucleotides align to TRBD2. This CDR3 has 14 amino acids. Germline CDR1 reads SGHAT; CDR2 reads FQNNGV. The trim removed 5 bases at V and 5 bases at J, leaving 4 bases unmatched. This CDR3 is CASSPSGNHNEQFF. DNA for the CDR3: TGTGCCAGCAGCCCTAGCGGGAACCACAATGAGCAGTTCTTC.

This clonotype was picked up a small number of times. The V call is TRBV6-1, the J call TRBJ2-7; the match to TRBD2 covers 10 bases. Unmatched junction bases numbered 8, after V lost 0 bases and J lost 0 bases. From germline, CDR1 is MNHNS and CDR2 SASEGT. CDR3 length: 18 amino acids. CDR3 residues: CASSEAYPGTSVSYEQYV. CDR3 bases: TGTGCCAGCAGTGAAGCCTATCCCGGGACTAGCGTCTCCTACGAGCAGTACGTC.